This T cell receptor (beta chain) was retrieved from a study of control samples from healthy donors and cancer patients. J lost 5 bases, V lost 6 bases, and 11 bases had no gene match. The germline gives CDR1 LGHDT, CDR2 YNNKEL (reference sequence). The CDR3 spans 16 residues. Produced via immunoSEQ multiplex PCR; TCRdb's table is partial and in-frame only. The data show approximately 160,000 clones, approximately 92% seen once. This TCR was sampled from a woman aged 60 to 75 in good health. Sample: blood. The chain uses TRBV3-1 (or the pseudogene TRBV3-2) and TRBJ2-1; 9 positions match TRBD2. This CDR3 is CASSPWAGGAHNEQFF. The CDR3 nucleotides read TGTGCCAGCAGTCCTTGGGCGGGGGGGGCGCACAATGAGCAGTTCTTC.